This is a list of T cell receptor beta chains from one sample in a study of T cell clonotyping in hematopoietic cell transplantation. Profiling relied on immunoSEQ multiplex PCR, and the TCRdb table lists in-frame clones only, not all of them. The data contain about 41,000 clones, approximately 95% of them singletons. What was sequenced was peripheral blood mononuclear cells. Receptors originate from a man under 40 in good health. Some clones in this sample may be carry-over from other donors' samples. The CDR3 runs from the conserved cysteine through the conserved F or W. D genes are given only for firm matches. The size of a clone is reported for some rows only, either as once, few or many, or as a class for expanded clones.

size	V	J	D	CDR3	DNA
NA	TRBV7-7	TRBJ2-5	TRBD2	CASSSGRSARETQYF	TGTGCCAGCAGCTCCGGGAGGTCGGCCAGGGAGACCCAGTACTTC
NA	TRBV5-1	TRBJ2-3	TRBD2	CASSLPGRDGDTQYF	TGCGCCAGCAGCTTACCCGGGAGGGATGGGGATACGCAGTATTTT
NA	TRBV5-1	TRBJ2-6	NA	CASSLSGPNVLTF	TGCGCCAGCAGCTTGTCGGGACCCAACGTCCTGACTTTC
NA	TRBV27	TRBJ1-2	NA	CASSWGINRSYTF	TGTGCCAGCAGTTGGGGAATCAATCGGAGCTACACCTTC
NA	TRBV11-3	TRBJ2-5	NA	CASSLGSRTETQYF	TGTGCCAGCAGCTTAGGCAGTAGAACGGAGACCCAGTACTTC
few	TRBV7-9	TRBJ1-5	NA	CASSIGPQPQHF	TGTGCCAGCAGCATCGGACCGCAGCCCCAGCATTTT
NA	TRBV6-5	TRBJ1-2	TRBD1	CASSPGGRNYGYTF	TGTGCCAGCAGCCCAGGGGGCCGGAACTATGGCTACACCTTC
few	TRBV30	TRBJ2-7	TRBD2	CAWSVASGRAGEQYF	TGTGCCTGGAGTGTAGCTAGCGGGAGGGCCGGCGAGCAGTACTTC
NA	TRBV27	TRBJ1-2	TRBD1	CASRAQGNDGYTF	TGTGCCAGCCGGGCACAGGGGAATGATGGCTACACCTTC
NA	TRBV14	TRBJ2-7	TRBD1	CASSQAGTGEPQYF	TGTGCCAGCAGCCAAGCAGGGACAGGGGAGCCGCAGTACTTC
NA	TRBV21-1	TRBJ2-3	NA	CASSNRLAGVVSTDTQYF	TGTGCCAGCAGCAATAGACTAGCGGGAGTCGTTAGTACAGATACGCAGTATTTT
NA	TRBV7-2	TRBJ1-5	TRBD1	CASSLGWQGVGQPQHF	TGTGCCAGCAGCTTAGGGTGGCAGGGGGTAGGTCAGCCCCAGCATTTT
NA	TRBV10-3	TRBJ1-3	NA	CAISESSGRASGNTIYF	TGTGCCATCAGTGAGTCCTCTGGCAGGGCCTCTGGAAACACCATATATTTT
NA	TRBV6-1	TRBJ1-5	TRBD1	CASSVGDREVQPQHF	TGTGCCAGCAGTGTAGGGGACAGGGAGGTTCAGCCCCAGCATTTT
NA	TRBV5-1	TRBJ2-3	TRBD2	CASSSGTSGADTQYF	TGCGCCAGCAGCTCCGGGACTAGCGGGGCAGATACGCAGTATTTT
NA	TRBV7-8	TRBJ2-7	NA	CASSLAGHSYEQYF	TGTGCCAGCAGCTTAGCGGGACATAGCTACGAGCAGTACTTC
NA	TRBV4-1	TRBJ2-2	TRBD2	CASSPSSGGDAGELFF	TGCGCCAGCAGCCCATCTAGCGGGGGGGACGCCGGGGAGCTGTTTTTT
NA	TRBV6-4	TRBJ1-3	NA	CATRTASSGNTIYF	TGTGCCACCCGGACTGCGAGCTCTGGAAACACCATATATTTT
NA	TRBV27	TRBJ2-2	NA	CASSGGLLTGELFF	TGTGCCAGCAGTGGGGGGCTCCTAACCGGGGAGCTGTTTTTT
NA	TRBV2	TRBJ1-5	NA	CASSPSTPSNQPQHF	TGTGCCAGCAGTCCTTCGACACCGAGCAATCAGCCCCAGCATTTT
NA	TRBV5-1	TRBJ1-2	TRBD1	CASSPPDRGIGYTF	TGCGCCAGCAGCCCTCCGGACAGGGGGATAGGCTACACCTTC
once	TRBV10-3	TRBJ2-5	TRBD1	CAISGTGEETQYF	TGTGCCATCAGTGGGACAGGGGAAGAGACCCAGTACTTC
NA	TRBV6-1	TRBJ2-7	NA	CASSSRPSYEQYF	TGTGCCAGCAGTAGCAGACCCAGCTACGAGCAGTACTTC
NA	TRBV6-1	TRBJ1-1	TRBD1	CATKVGGPGDEAFF	TGTGCCACAAAGGTAGGGGGCCCCGGGGATGAAGCTTTCTTT
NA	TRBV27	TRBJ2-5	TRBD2	CASSRKLAGGQETQYF	TGTGCCAGCAGCCGAAAACTAGCGGGAGGGCAGGAGACCCAGTACTTC
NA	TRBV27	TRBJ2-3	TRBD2	CASSLYVGSGGDTQYF	TGTGCCAGCAGTTTATACGTGGGATCGGGGGGGGATACGCAGTATTTT
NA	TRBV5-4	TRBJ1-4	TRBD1	CASSLQGASEKLFF	TGTGCCAGCAGCTTGCAGGGGGCGTCGGAAAAACTGTTTTTT
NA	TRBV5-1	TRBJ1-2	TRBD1	CASSLAGTGLHFNYGYTF	TGCGCCAGCAGCTTGGCGGGGACAGGACTTCATTTTAACTATGGCTACACCTTC
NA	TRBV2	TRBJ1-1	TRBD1	CASSELTGGLGAFF	TGTGCCAGCAGTGAATTAACAGGGGGTCTGGGAGCTTTCTTT
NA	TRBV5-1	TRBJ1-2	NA	CASSRQVANYGYTF	TGCGCCAGCTCACGACAGGTAGCTAACTATGGCTACACCTTC
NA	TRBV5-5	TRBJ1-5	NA	CASSWEGNQPQHF	TGTGCCAGCAGCTGGGAGGGGAATCAGCCCCAGCATTTT
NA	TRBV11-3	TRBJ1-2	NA	CASSPGPSNYGYTF	TGTGCCAGCAGCCCAGGACCGAGTAACTATGGCTACACCTTC
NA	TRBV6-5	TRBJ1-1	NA	CASSYGGEAFF	TGTGCTAGCAGTTACGGAGGTGAAGCTTTCTTT